In its sample, the clone carrying this T cell receptor beta chain was seen a few times. Its antigen is currently unknown. V was shortened by 0 bases and J by 2 bases, with 7 bases between the two germline ends. There are 15 residues in the CDR3. The V gene's germline CDR1 is MNHEY and CDR2 SVGAGI. Sorting that relied on CD45RO/CCR7/CD25/CD127/CD95/CD27 yielded CD4+ naive, central memory, regulatory and stem cell-like memory cells. Sequencing targeted expressed TCRB transcripts, as all isolated RNA had been reverse transcribed. The table came from immunoSEQ multiplex PCR; TCRdb's copy has only in-frame clones and leaves some out. Counted here are under 950,000 clones, 15% to 20% occurring once; the ten biggest clones make up about 0.02%. The data were taken from a study of beta chain features in type 1 diabetes. Study results and caveats: In the patient group, naive, central memory and Treg TCRB repertoires seemed more alike than in the healthy donor group.

The chain couples TRBV6-5 to TRBJ2-2; the D is unclear. The specimen sequenced was naive CD4+ T cells from blood. This sequence originates from a woman between 18 and 29 years old in good health. The CDR3 nucleotides read TGTGCCAGCAGTTACTCGCCTAGAAACACCGGGGAGCTGTTTTTT. Its protein is CASSYSPRNTGELFF.